This record looks at one TCR beta chain sequence and its context. This CDR3 spans 20 amino acids. Germline V gene lookup returns CDR1 MNHEY and CDR2 SVGEGT. V lost 3 bases, J lost 4 bases, and 28 bases lay in between. The entry originates in a study of control samples from healthy donors and cancer patients. Assay: immunoSEQ multiplex PCR; the TCRdb copy retains only in-frame clones and omits some. Of 120,000 or so clones in the sample, about 95% are singletons; the top ten hold 3.6%. Material: blood. The receptor was derived from a man aged 25 to 45 in good health. J is TRBJ2-1 and V is TRBV6-2 or TRBV6-3, with D possibly matching TRBD1 (6 bases). CDR3 sequence: CASSYSPVRGPLLWYNEQFF. CDR3 bases: TGTGCCAGCAGTTATTCACCGGTCAGGGGACCCCTCTTGTGGTACAATGAGCAGTTCTTC.